The rows below give T cell receptor beta chains drawn from one sample of a study of cytomegalovirus exposure and HLA in healthy donors. Sequencing used immunoSEQ multiplex PCR; TCRdb keeps in-frame clones, though not all of them. The sample records approximately 150,000 clones, less than 90% being singletons. Sequencing input: PBMCs. The receptors stem from a woman in her late teens or twenties in good health and CMV-seropositive. The CDR3 runs from the conserved cysteine through the conserved F or W. The D gene is left open where the match is weak. Expanded clones get a size class; other rows say once, few or many, or leave the size out.

>16|TRBV6-1|TRBJ2-3|-|TRBD1
CASSEDRGITTDTQYF
TGTGCCAGCAGTGAGGACAGGGGAATAACCACAGATACGCAGTATTTT
>12|TRBV28|TRBJ2-7|few|-
CASSSGRYEQYF
TGTGCCAGCAGCTCCGGTCGATACGAGCAGTACTTC
>14|TRBV30|TRBJ2-1|-|TRBD1
CAWRDRGSYNEQFF
TGTGCCTGGCGGGACAGAGGGTCCTACAATGAGCAGTTCTTC
>18|TRBV9|TRBJ2-1|-|TRBD2
CASSVESSGRSSYNEQFF
TGTGCCAGCAGCGTAGAAAGTAGCGGGAGAAGCTCCTACAATGAGCAGTTCTTC
>16|TRBV19|TRBJ1-5|-|TRBD1
CASMRRETGANQPQHF
TGTGCCAGTATGAGGCGCGAGACAGGGGCTAATCAGCCCCAGCATTTT
>15|TRBV5-1|TRBJ2-7|-|TRBD1
CASSWIGQGVYEQYF
TGCGCCAGCAGCTGGATCGGACAGGGCGTGTACGAGCAGTACTTC
>15|TRBV11-3|TRBJ1-2|-|-
CASSLDPMMSYGYTF
TGTGCCAGCAGCTTAGATCCCATGATGAGCTATGGCTACACCTTC
>18|TRBV19|TRBJ2-7|-|TRBD2
CASSIGGSGRSHFYEQYF
TGTGCCAGTAGTATTGGAGGTAGCGGGAGGTCCCATTTCTACGAGCAGTACTTC
>18|TRBV5-1|TRBJ1-2|once|-
CASSSSSHSRSSNYGYTF
TGCGCCAGCAGCTCGTCGTCACACTCCAGGTCTTCTAACTATGGCTACACCTTC
>15|TRBV5-6|TRBJ2-5|once|TRBD2
CASSLLAGGRETQYF
TGTGCCAGCAGCCTGCTAGCGGGAGGGCGAGAGACCCAGTACTTC
>13|TRBV7-2|TRBJ1-1|-|-
CASSLAPLTEAFF
TGTGCCAGCAGCTTAGCCCCTCTGACTGAAGCTTTCTTT
>15|TRBV5-5|TRBJ2-5|-|-
CASSLASGGQETQYF
TGTGCCAGCAGCTTGGCCTCTGGGGGGCAAGAGACCCAGTACTTC
>19|TRBV15|TRBJ2-2|-|TRBD2
CATSSDPTSGRARTGELFF
TGTGCCACCAGCAGCGACCCGACTAGCGGGAGGGCGAGAACCGGGGAGCTGTTTTTT
>13|TRBV5-6|TRBJ2-3|-|-
CASASGSTDTQYF
TGTGCCAGCGCAAGCGGGAGCACAGATACGCAGTATTTT
>17|TRBV4-1|TRBJ2-7|once|-
CASSQTSGQTLLYEQYF
TGCGCCAGCAGTCAAACGTCCGGACAGACCTTGCTCTACGAGCAGTACTTC
>15|TRBV13|TRBJ1-1|-|-
CASRAGTVKVAEAFF
TGTGCCAGCAGGGCAGGTACCGTTAAGGTTGCTGAAGCTTTCTTT
>12|TRBV5-1|TRBJ1-2|-|-
CASSLAGYGYTF
TGCGCCAGCAGCTTGGCAGGGTATGGCTACACCTTC
>14|TRBV18|TRBJ2-1|-|TRBD2
CASSPPTGLSLRFF
TGTGCCAGCTCACCTCCCACGGGACTATCTCTACGGTTCTTC
>13|TRBV4-1|TRBJ2-1|-|-
CASSSTSGNEQFF
TGCGCCAGCAGCTCGACCTCGGGGAATGAGCAGTTCTTC
>13|TRBV5-1|TRBJ2-5|-|TRBD1
CASSLQGLETQYF
TGCGCCAGCAGCCTACAGGGGTTGGAGACCCAGTACTTC
>13|TRBV29-1|TRBJ2-1|-|-
CSVRDWTYNEQFF
TGCAGCGTCCGGGACTGGACCTACAATGAGCAGTTCTTC
>15|TRBV10-3|TRBJ2-1|-|TRBD1
CAITPDRGFYNEQFF
TGTGCCATCACCCCGGACAGGGGGTTCTACAATGAGCAGTTCTTC
>15|TRBV5-6|TRBJ2-7|few|TRBD2
CASSPTSGRLYEQYF
TGTGCCAGCAGCCCCACTAGCGGGAGACTCTACGAGCAGTACTTC
>14|TRBV6-5|TRBJ2-2|-|-
CASGTGVGTGELFF
TGTGCCAGCGGGACGGGAGTTGGGACCGGGGAGCTGTTTTTT
>17|TRBV10-3|TRBJ2-1|-|-
CAIRPRGIDSSYNEQFF
TGTGCCATCAGACCAAGGGGGATTGATAGCTCCTACAATGAGCAGTTCTTC
>15|TRBV11-3|TRBJ1-4|-|TRBD1
CASSLDGTDNEKLFF
TGTGCCAGCAGCTTAGACGGGACAGATAATGAAAAACTGTTTTTT
>15|TRBV7-2|TRBJ2-2|-|TRBD1
CASSPQGANTGELFF
TGTGCCAGCAGCCCCCAGGGGGCGAACACCGGGGAGCTGTTTTTT
>13|TRBV10-2|TRBJ2-3|-|TRBD1
CASSKTGPDTQYF
TGCGCCAGCAGTAAGACAGGGCCAGATACGCAGTATTTT
>13|TRBV29-1|TRBJ1-1|-|-
CSVQGFGGTEAFF
TGCAGCGTCCAGGGATTTGGGGGGACTGAAGCTTTCTTT
>19|TRBV7-3|TRBJ2-1|-|TRBD1
CASSLHPPGQGAGYNEQFF
TGTGCCAGCAGCCTCCACCCGCCGGGACAGGGGGCTGGGTACAATGAGCAGTTCTTC
>12|TRBV11-2|TRBJ2-7|-|-
CASSLDRVEQYF
TGTGCCAGCAGCTTAGATCGGGTCGAGCAGTACTTC
>15|TRBV30|TRBJ2-7|-|TRBD2
CAWSDFGREGYEQYF
TGTGCCTGGAGTGACTTCGGCAGGGAGGGCTACGAGCAGTACTTC
>16|TRBV7-9|TRBJ2-7|-|TRBD2
CASTPGGRTSSAEQYF
TGTGCCAGCACTCCAGGAGGGAGGACTAGCTCGGCCGAGCAGTACTTC
>14|TRBV18|TRBJ2-5|-|TRBD1
CASSPGTDRLTQYF
TGTGCCAGCTCACCAGGGACAGACCGCTTGACCCAGTACTTC
>16|TRBV11-3|TRBJ2-7|-|-
CASSLVVNRGRYEQYF
TGTGCCAGCAGCTTGGTGGTGAACCGGGGGAGGTACGAGCAGTACTTC
>15|TRBV7-9|TRBJ2-7|few|TRBD2
CASSFPGTRGYEQYF
TGTGCCAGCAGCTTCCCCGGGACTAGAGGTTACGAGCAGTACTTC
>15|TRBV7-2|TRBJ2-1|-|-
CASSPDRSSYNEQFF
TGTGCCAGCAGCCCCGACAGGAGCTCCTACAATGAGCAGTTCTTC
>16|TRBV2|TRBJ2-2|-|-
CASSYGPPEGTGELFF
TGTGCCAGCAGTTACGGACCGCCCGAGGGAACCGGGGAGCTGTTTTTT
>17|TRBV18|TRBJ2-7|-|TRBD2
CASSLWLAGGEFDEQYF
TGTGCCAGCTCATTATGGCTAGCGGGAGGAGAATTTGACGAGCAGTACTTC
>11|TRBV20-1|TRBJ2-1|-|TRBD1
CSARGQNEQFF
TGCAGTGCTAGGGGACAGAATGAGCAGTTCTTC